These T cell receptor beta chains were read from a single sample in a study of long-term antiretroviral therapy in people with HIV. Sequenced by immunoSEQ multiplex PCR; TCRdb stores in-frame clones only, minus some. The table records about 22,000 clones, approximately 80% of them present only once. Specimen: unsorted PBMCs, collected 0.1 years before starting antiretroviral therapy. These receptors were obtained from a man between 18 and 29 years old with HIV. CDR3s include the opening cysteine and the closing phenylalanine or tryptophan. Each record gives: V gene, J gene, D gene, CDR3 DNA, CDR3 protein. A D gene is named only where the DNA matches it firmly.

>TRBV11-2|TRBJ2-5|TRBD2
TGTGCCAGCAGCGCGTCTGGCGGGGGGGTCGTAGAGACCCAGTACTTC
CASSASGGGVVETQYF
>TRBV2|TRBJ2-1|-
TGTGCCAGCAGTGAGCGTTTGGGGACGTCGGCGATCTTC
CASSERLGTSAIF
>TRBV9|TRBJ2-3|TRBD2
TGTGCCAGCAGCGTAACGGGGGGGGTGGGAGATACGCAGTATTTT
CASSVTGGVGDTQYF
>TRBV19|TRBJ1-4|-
TGTGCCAGTAGTAGTCCGGGACGAACAATGTTTTTT
CASSSPGRTMFF
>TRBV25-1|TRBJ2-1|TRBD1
TGTGCCAGCAGTGGCTTATGGGGGACAGCAAACAATGAGCAGTTCTTC
CASSGLWGTANNEQFF
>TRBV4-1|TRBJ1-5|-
TGCGCCAGCAGCCCCCCGGACGGGATTAGCAATCAGCCCCAGCATTTT
CASSPPDGISNQPQHF
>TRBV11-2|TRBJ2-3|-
TGTGCCAGCAGGCAGGACTCAGATACGCAGTATTTT
CASRQDSDTQYF
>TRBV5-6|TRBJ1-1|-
TGTGCCAGCAGCTTTGGGACCCCGGGCACTGAAGCTTTCTTT
CASSFGTPGTEAFF
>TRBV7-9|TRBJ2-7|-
TGTGCCAGCAGCTCACGCCAAGCCCCCTACGAGCAGTACTTC
CASSSRQAPYEQYF
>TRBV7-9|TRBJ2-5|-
TGTGCCAGCAGCCCAAGACACAGTGAGACCCAGTACTTC
CASSPRHSETQYF
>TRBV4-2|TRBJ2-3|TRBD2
TGTGCCAGCAGCCAACCACTAGCGGAGATAGGAGATACGCAGTATTTT
CASSQPLAEIGDTQYF